Listed below are T cell receptor beta chains from one sample, sequenced in a study of human T cells and chemical hapten exposure. TCRdb reanalysed the RACE reads using MiXCR and keeps one entry per CDR3 protein. The sample lists some 180,000 distinct CDR3 sequences, about a fifth occurring once. The sequenced sample was whole blood, obtained in connection with sensitization to the hapten diphenylcyclopropenone (DPC). These TCRs come from a woman between 45 and 65 years old with alopecia areata. Some clones in this sample may be carry-over from other donors' samples. Both conserved end residues are trimmed from each CDR3. A D gene is named only where the DNA matches it firmly. Clone size, where shown, is once, few, many, or a class for clones that have expanded.

abundance: -; v_gene: TRBV4-2; j_gene: TRBJ1-1; d_gene: -; len: 14; CDR3aa: ASSQSGDRRNTEAF
abundance: few; v_gene: TRBV20-1; j_gene: TRBJ1-1; d_gene: -; len: 15; CDR3aa: SASTGIGWRRGTEAF
abundance: once; v_gene: TRBV7-9; j_gene: TRBJ2-5; d_gene: -; len: 13; CDR3aa: ASSLTGPPMETQY
abundance: -; v_gene: TRBV3-1; j_gene: TRBJ1-2; d_gene: -; len: 13; CDR3aa: ASSQDWRANYGYT
abundance: -; v_gene: TRBV6-2/TRBV6-3; j_gene: TRBJ2-7; d_gene: TRBD2; len: 10; CDR3aa: ASSYSERELY
abundance: few; v_gene: TRBV29-1; j_gene: TRBJ2-3; d_gene: TRBD1; len: 14; CDR3aa: SVPDPRTGATDTQY
abundance: -; v_gene: TRBV5-1; j_gene: TRBJ1-5; d_gene: TRBD1; len: 11; CDR3aa: ASRRDRYQPQH
abundance: -; v_gene: TRBV6-5; j_gene: TRBJ2-7; d_gene: -; len: 13; CDR3aa: ASSYRHLDSYEQY
abundance: -; v_gene: TRBV5-6; j_gene: TRBJ1-2; d_gene: TRBD1; len: 13; CDR3aa: ASSMDRGGRGGYT
abundance: few; v_gene: TRBV11-2; j_gene: TRBJ2-2; d_gene: -; len: 11; CDR3aa: VGKPTNTGELF
abundance: -; v_gene: TRBV11-2; j_gene: TRBJ2-3; d_gene: -; len: 14; CDR3aa: ASSSPWNPRTDTQY
abundance: -; v_gene: TRBV29-1; j_gene: TRBJ2-7; d_gene: TRBD2; len: 10; CDR3aa: SGGGGIYEQY
abundance: -; v_gene: TRBV27; j_gene: TRBJ1-2; d_gene: -; len: 13; CDR3aa: ASSLTGLPFSGYT
abundance: once; v_gene: TRBV28; j_gene: TRBJ1-2; d_gene: TRBD1; len: 12; CDR3aa: ASRSTGGFGGYT
abundance: -; v_gene: TRBV6-2/TRBV6-3; j_gene: TRBJ2-1; d_gene: -; len: 10; CDR3aa: VSSSGSDEQF
abundance: -; v_gene: TRBV20-1; j_gene: TRBJ2-7; d_gene: -; len: 9; CDR3aa: SAREEYEQY
abundance: -; v_gene: TRBV15; j_gene: TRBJ2-1; d_gene: TRBD2; len: 13; CDR3aa: ATSRATGGGDEQF
abundance: -; v_gene: TRBV24-1; j_gene: TRBJ2-2; d_gene: TRBD2; len: 16; CDR3aa: ATSDRPRGGPNTGELF
abundance: -; v_gene: TRBV2; j_gene: TRBJ2-1; d_gene: TRBD2; len: 15; CDR3aa: ASSDPPPGLSYNEQF
abundance: few; v_gene: TRBV11-2; j_gene: TRBJ2-1; d_gene: -; len: 10; CDR3aa: ASSSRSNEQF
abundance: -; v_gene: TRBV7-2; j_gene: TRBJ2-1; d_gene: TRBD1; len: 12; CDR3aa: ASSTGTAYNEQF
abundance: few; v_gene: TRBV27; j_gene: TRBJ2-1; d_gene: -; len: 15; CDR3aa: ASSLLTAHGSYNEQF
abundance: -; v_gene: TRBV11-1; j_gene: TRBJ2-7; d_gene: TRBD2; len: 13; CDR3aa: ASSSRTSGRYEQY
abundance: many; v_gene: TRBV7-9; j_gene: TRBJ2-1; d_gene: TRBD1; len: 15; CDR3aa: ASSLVDRGDFVDEQF
abundance: few; v_gene: TRBV7-9; j_gene: TRBJ2-7; d_gene: -; len: 12; CDR3aa: ASSFGGSSYEQY
abundance: many; v_gene: TRBV7-8; j_gene: TRBJ2-1; d_gene: TRBD1; len: 14; CDR3aa: ASSLRRDRINNEQF
abundance: few; v_gene: TRBV5-1; j_gene: TRBJ2-2; d_gene: -; len: 14; CDR3aa: ASSLRLEANTGELF
abundance: few; v_gene: TRBV15; j_gene: TRBJ2-5; d_gene: -; len: 12; CDR3aa: ATGRSPGIETQY
abundance: few; v_gene: TRBV18; j_gene: TRBJ2-1; d_gene: TRBD2; len: 12; CDR3aa: ASSPPGLAYEQF
abundance: few; v_gene: TRBV4-1; j_gene: TRBJ2-7; d_gene: -; len: 13; CDR3aa: ASSQADRPTYEQY
abundance: few; v_gene: TRBV7-9; j_gene: TRBJ2-6; d_gene: -; len: 12; CDR3aa: ASSPKGGANVLT
abundance: -; v_gene: TRBV20-1; j_gene: TRBJ2-7; d_gene: TRBD1; len: 12; CDR3aa: SARDYRGSYEQY
abundance: few; v_gene: TRBV20-1; j_gene: TRBJ1-1; d_gene: -; len: 11; CDR3aa: SARNPTNTEAF
abundance: -; v_gene: TRBV15; j_gene: TRBJ2-3; d_gene: -; len: 12; CDR3aa: ATESGTSTDTQY
abundance: few; v_gene: TRBV10-3; j_gene: TRBJ2-1; d_gene: TRBD1; len: 12; CDR3aa: AITPGTGGDEQF
abundance: few; v_gene: TRBV29-1; j_gene: TRBJ1-1; d_gene: -; len: 9; CDR3aa: SVGLNTEAF
abundance: -; v_gene: TRBV29-1; j_gene: TRBJ2-3; d_gene: TRBD2; len: 14; CDR3aa: SVESSGSVVTDTQY
abundance: -; v_gene: TRBV11-2; j_gene: TRBJ2-7; d_gene: TRBD2; len: 13; CDR3aa: ASSFGLAAEYEQY
abundance: few; v_gene: TRBV12-3/TRBV12-4; j_gene: TRBJ2-3; d_gene: -; len: 13; CDR3aa: ASSLEQGFTDTQY
abundance: -; v_gene: TRBV30; j_gene: TRBJ2-7; d_gene: -; len: 11; CDR3aa: AWSGGYQYEQY
abundance: many; v_gene: TRBV15; j_gene: TRBJ2-7; d_gene: -; len: 10; CDR3aa: ATSRGLDEQY
abundance: few; v_gene: TRBV20-1; j_gene: TRBJ2-7; d_gene: TRBD2; len: 18; CDR3aa: SARDQSRLAGDSRTSEQY
abundance: -; v_gene: TRBV10-3; j_gene: TRBJ1-5; d_gene: TRBD1; len: 14; CDR3aa: AISESHRGGNQPQH
abundance: -; v_gene: TRBV5-1; j_gene: TRBJ2-7; d_gene: -; len: 13; CDR3aa: ASSLVGMGTGEQY
abundance: few; v_gene: TRBV5-1; j_gene: TRBJ1-1; d_gene: -; len: 11; CDR3aa: ASSSPGDTEAF
abundance: few; v_gene: TRBV11-2; j_gene: TRBJ2-3; d_gene: TRBD2; len: 15; CDR3aa: ASSLVNSGRSTDTQY